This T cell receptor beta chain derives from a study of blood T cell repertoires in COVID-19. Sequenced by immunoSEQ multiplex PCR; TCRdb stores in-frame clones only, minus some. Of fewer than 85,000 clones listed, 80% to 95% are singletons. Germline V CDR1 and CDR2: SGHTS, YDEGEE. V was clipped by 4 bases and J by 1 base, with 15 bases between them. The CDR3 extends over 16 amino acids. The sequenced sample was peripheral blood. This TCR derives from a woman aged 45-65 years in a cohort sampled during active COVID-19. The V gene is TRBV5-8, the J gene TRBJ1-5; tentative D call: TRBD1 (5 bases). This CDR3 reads CASSLTPGNSNQPQHF. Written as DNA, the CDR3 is TGTGCCAGCAGCCTAACCCCAGGGAACAGCAATCAGCCCCAGCATTTT.